This record concerns one T cell receptor (beta chain) sequence. CDR3 length: 15 residues. Trimming took 7 bases from V and 8 from J; bases not matched to a gene: 12. The V gene's germline CDR1 is SNHLY and CDR2 FYNNEI. The table came from immunoSEQ multiplex PCR; TCRdb's copy has only in-frame clones and leaves some out. The sample includes about 300,000 clones, under 90% of them seen just once. Participants' reported clinical history set cohort assignment. Cohort 3 recovered donors had two negative PCRs, clearance, or symptom resolution. These data come from a study of blood T cell repertoires in COVID-19. Study context: Samples taken during acute and convalescent COVID-19 were collected in the United States, Italy and Spain. T cells, B-cell-depleted T cells, or PBMCs supplied cDNA or gDNA.

J is TRBJ1-4 and V is TRBV2; 8 positions agree with TRBD1. Sequences were obtained from PBMCs or T cells enriched from blood (not recorded which). The receptor comes from a woman between 18 and 30 years old who had recovered from COVID-19. The CDR3 is CASTSQGQGAEKLFF. As DNA, the CDR3 is TGTGCCAGCACCTCCCAGGGTCAGGGGGCCGAAAAACTGTTTTTT.